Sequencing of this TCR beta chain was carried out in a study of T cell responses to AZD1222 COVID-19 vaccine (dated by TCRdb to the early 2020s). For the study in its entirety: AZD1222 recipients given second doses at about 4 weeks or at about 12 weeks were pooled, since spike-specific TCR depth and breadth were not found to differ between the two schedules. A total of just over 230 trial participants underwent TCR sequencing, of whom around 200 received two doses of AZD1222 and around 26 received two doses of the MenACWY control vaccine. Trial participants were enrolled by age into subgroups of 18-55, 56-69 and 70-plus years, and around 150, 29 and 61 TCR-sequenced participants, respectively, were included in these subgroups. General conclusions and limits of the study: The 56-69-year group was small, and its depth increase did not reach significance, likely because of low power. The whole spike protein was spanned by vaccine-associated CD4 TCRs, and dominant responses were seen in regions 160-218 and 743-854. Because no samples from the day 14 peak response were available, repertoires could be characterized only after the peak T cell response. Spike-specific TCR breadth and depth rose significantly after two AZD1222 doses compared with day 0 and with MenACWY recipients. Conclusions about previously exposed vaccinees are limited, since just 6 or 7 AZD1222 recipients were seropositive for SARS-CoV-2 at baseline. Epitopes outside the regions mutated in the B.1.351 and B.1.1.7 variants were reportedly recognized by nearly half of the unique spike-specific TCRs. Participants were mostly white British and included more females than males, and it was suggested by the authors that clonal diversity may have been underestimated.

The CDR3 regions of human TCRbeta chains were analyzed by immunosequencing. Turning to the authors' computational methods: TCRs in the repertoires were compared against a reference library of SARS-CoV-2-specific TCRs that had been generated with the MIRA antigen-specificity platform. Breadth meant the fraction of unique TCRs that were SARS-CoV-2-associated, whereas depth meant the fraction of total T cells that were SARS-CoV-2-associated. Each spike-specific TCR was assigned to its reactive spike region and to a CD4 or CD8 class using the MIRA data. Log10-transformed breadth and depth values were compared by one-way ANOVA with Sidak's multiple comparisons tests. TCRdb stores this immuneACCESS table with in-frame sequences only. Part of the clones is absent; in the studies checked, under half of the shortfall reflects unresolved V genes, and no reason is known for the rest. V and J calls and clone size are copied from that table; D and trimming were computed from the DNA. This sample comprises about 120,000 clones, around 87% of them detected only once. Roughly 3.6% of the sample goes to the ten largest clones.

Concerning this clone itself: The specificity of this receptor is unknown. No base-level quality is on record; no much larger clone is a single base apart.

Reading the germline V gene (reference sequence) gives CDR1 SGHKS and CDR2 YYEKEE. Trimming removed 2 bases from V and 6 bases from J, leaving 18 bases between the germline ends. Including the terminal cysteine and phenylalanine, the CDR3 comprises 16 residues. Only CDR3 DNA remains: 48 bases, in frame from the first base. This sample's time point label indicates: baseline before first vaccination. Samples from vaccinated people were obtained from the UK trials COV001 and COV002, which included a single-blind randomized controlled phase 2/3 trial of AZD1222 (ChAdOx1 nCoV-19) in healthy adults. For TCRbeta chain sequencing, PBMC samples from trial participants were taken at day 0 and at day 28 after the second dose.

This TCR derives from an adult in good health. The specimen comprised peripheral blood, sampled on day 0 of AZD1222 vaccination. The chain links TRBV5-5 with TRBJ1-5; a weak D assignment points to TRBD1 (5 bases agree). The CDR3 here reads CASSFWAGIVGQPQHF. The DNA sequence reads TGTGCCAGCAGCTTCTGGGCAGGGATCGTTGGTCAGCCCCAGCATTTT.